The sequence of this TCR beta chain was determined in a study of blood T cell repertoires in COVID-19. Turning to the study itself: Italy, Spain and the United States were the sources of the convalescent and acute COVID-19 samples. From T cells, B-cell-depleted T cells, or PBMCs came the material, which was cDNA or gDNA.

Authors' data handling: Nucleated cell counts were estimated from reference gene primer amplification. Sequencing was performed with immunoSEQ multiplex PCR; in TCRdb, only in-frame clones are kept and a portion is missing. V, J and clone size derive from that table, while D and trimming were established from the DNA sequence. The table has 95,000 to 150,000 clones, around 87% seen once. The junction had 5 bases not matched to a gene; V was cut back by 8 bases and J by 8 bases. Looked up from germline, CDR1 is MGHRA and CDR2 is YSYEKL. The CDR3 sequence is 11 residues long. The sample consisted of peripheral blood. This sequence was found in a woman aged 65 to 85 with acute or convalescent COVID-19. V and J are TRBV4-1 and TRBJ1-2; 7 positions match TRBD1. In DNA, the CDR3 is TGCGCCAGCCCCAGGGGGAGGGGCTACACCTTC. As protein: CASPRGRGYTF.